The 29 T cell receptor beta chains presented below share a single source sample, sequenced in a study of T cells in Graves' hyperthyroidism and ophthalmopathy. Amplification of TCR beta CDR3 regions was performed using RNA transcripts as template. Researchers ran a first-round RT-PCR on the TCR CDR3 using the HTBI primer set. MiXCR was run by TCRdb on the multiplex PCR reads, yielding one entry per CDR3 protein. The sample carries almost 600,000 distinct CDR3 sequences, roughly 46% recorded once. Sequenced sample: peripheral blood or thyroid tissue (not recorded which). The source is a woman younger than 30 with Graves' hyperthyroidism.

This chain joins TRBV4-2 and TRBJ1-3; 8 bases fit TRBD1. The germline CDR1 and CDR2 sequences are LGHNA and YNFKEQ. This CDR3 is 17 amino acids long. The V gene end was trimmed by 1 base and the J gene end by 0 bases; junction bases not matched to a gene: 5. CDR3 nucleotides: TGTGCCAGCAGCCAAGGGGTCAGGGGGCTCTCTGGAAACACCATATATTTT. It yields the protein CASSQGVRGLSGNTIYF.

The genes are TRBV29-1 and TRBJ1-2; TRBD1 matches 9 bases. Germline lookup yields CDR1 SQVTM and CDR2 ANQGSEA. CDR3 length equals 13 residues. Trimming at V came to 7 bases and at J to 12 bases, leaving 15 bases not matched to a gene. For the CDR3, the DNA is TGCAGCGGCTCCCAGGGACAGGGTATTTCCGACACCTTC. This gives the protein CSGSQGQGISDTF. The whole variable domain, filled in from reference TRBV29-1 and TRBJ1-2, reads SAVISQKPSRDICQRGTSLTIQCQVDSQVTMMFWYRQQPGQSLTLIATANQGSEATYESGFVIDKFPISRPNLTFSTLTVSNMSPEDSSIYLCSGSQGQGISDTFGSGTRLTVV.

This clonotype has more than one count but fewer than ten. This could be a read error, since a much larger clone is one nucleotide away. The chain recombines TRBV6-1 with TRBJ2-2; D unresolved. Trimming removed 5 bases from V and 1 base from J, with 8 bases in between. Germline V gives CDR1 MNHNS, CDR2 SASEGT. The CDR3 covers 14 residues. The CDR3 sequence: CASSYDGNTGELFF. CDR3 nucleotides: TGTGCCAGCAGTTACGACGGGAACACCGGGGAGCTGTTTTTT.

V and J are TRBV7-2 and TRBJ1-5; possible D gene TRBD2, 6 bases. TRBJ2-3 explains the end of the DNA better; the J call may be wrong. The CDR3 is 16 residues long. Germline assignment: CDR1 SGHTA and CDR2 FQGNSA. The CDR3 DNA follows: TGTGCCAGCAGCTTAAACCCGGGAGTAGGGACAGATACGCAGTATTTT. It specifies CASSLNPGVGTDTQYF.

This chain joins TRBV5-3 and TRBJ2-7, with a tentative D call TRBD1 (6 bases). TRBV5-3 is classed as an ORF, of uncertain function. This CDR3 spans 14 amino acids. Trimming cost V 8 bases and J 4 bases, with 19 bases left between them. The CDR3 loop reads CASTKVGAGYEQYF. The CDR3 DNA is TGTGCCAGCACCAAAGTGGGGGCAGGTTACGAGCAGTACTTC.

This clonotype was detected many times. The chain recombines TRBV7-2 with TRBJ1-1, with no clear D. CDR1 and CDR2 (germline): SGHTA, FQGNSA. This CDR3 region has 14 residues. Trimming shortened V by 1 base and J by 6 bases, and 12 bases separated the two germline ends. The CDR3 reads CASSLVTFSPEAFF. The CDR3 DNA is TGTGCCAGCAGCTTAGTTACGTTCTCCCCTGAAGCTTTCTTT. Full variable domain (outside the CDR3, taken from reference TRBV7-2 and TRBJ1-1): GAGVSQSPSNKVTEKGKDVELRCDPISGHTALYWYRQSLGQGLEFLIYFQGNSAPDKSGLPSDRFSAERTGGSVSTLTIQRTQQEDSAVYLCASSLVTFSPEAFFGQGTRLTVV.

This clonotype has ten or more counts. The chain links TRBV10-3 to TRBJ1-1; TRBD1 agrees at 10 bases. There are 16 residues in the CDR3. V dropped 2 bases and J dropped 3; count of bases not matched to a gene: 6. The V gene's germline CDR1 is ENHRY and CDR2 SYGVKD. The CDR3 DNA reads TGTGCCATCAGTGAGGGAATGACAGGGGGCGACACTGAAGCTTTCTTT. It codes for CAISEGMTGGDTEAFF.

The genes are TRBV20-1 and TRBJ1-2, with D maybe TRBD1 (6 bases). V gave up 5 bases and J gave up 12 bases, with 19 bases separating them. Germline-derived CDR1 and CDR2 are DFQATT and SNEGSKA (reference sequence). The CDR3 loop spans 12 amino acids. Here the CDR3 DNA reads TGCAGTGCTCGACAGGATCTCTCTGGAAACACCTTC. It yields the protein CSARQDLSGNTF.

Worth noting for this clonotype: This may arise from a read error, as a much more abundant clone is one base away. This chain connects TRBV27 to TRBJ1-1; 7 bases fit TRBD1. After removal of 8 bases from V and 9 bases from J, the junction contained 9 bases not matched to a gene. The CDR3 has 12 amino acids. Germline V lookup: CDR1 MNHEY, CDR2 SMNVEV (reference sequence). Here the CDR3 DNA reads TGTGCCAGCGGGCTGGGAAGGGGGCAAGCTTTCTTT. Protein sequence: CASGLGRGQAFF.

This clonotype occurred many times. The chain is built from TRBV7-2 and TRBJ2-5; D not resolved. The CDR3 covers 13 residues. Germline CDR1 SGHTA, CDR2 FQGNSA. V lost 2 bases to trimming and J lost 5 bases, with 9 bases between them. CDR3 in amino acids: CASSLSMGETQYF. CDR3 DNA: TGTGCCAGCAGCTTATCTATGGGCGAGACCCAGTACTTC.

This clonotype was picked up many times. The chain joins TRBV2 to TRBJ1-4; D may be TRBD1 (6 bases). This CDR3 spans 14 amino acids. Germline V gives CDR1 SNHLY, CDR2 FYNNEI. V gave up 8 bases and J gave up 0 bases, with 10 bases separating them. The CDR3 DNA sequence: TGTGCCAGCGTGTCAGGGGCAACTAATGAAAAACTGTTTTTT. Translated, it gives CASVSGATNEKLFF. Full variable domain (rest looked up from reference TRBV2 and TRBJ1-4): EPEVTQTPSHQVTQMGQEVILRCVPISNHLYFYWYRQILGQKVEFLVSFYNNEISEKSEIFDDQFSVERPDGSNFTLKIRSTKLEDSAMYFCASVSGATNEKLFFGSGTQLSVL.

This clonotype was observed at least ten times. The chain employs TRBV6-5 and TRBJ1-6; D ambiguous. CDR1 is MNHEY and CDR2 is SVGAGI in the germline V gene. The ends were cut back, 4 bases at V and 2 bases at J, with 9 bases in the middle. There are 15 residues in the CDR3. The CDR3 loop is CASSLTGTYNSPLHF. CDR3 nucleotide sequence: TGTGCCAGCAGTTTGACCGGGACCTATAATTCACCCCTCCACTTT.

A few counts support this clonotype. The chain has TRBV29-1 and TRBJ1-5; D gene uncertain. Germline CDR1 SQVTM, CDR2 ANQGSEA. The CDR3 runs to 14 residues. V was pared by 8 bases and J by 1 base, with 15 bases between. In DNA, the CDR3 is TGCAGCTTGAACGGGATAGGGAGCAATCAGCCCCAGCATTTT. Its protein product is CSLNGIGSNQPQHF.

CDR3 region: CASSPRPLSSYNEQFF. CDR3 nucleotides: TGTGCCAGTAGTCCCCGTCCACTCAGCTCCTACAATGAGCAGTTCTTC. The chain employs TRBV19 and TRBJ2-1; D is unclear. Germline loops: CDR1 LNHDA, CDR2 SQIVND (reference sequence). Trimming left V 5 bases short and J 0 bases short, with 14 bases between. This CDR3 spans 16 amino acids.

The V gene is TRBV7-3, the J gene TRBJ2-7, with 10 nucleotides matching TRBD1. CDR1 SGHTA and CDR2 FQGTGA come from the germline V gene. The CDR3 consists of 16 residues. Trimming cost V 4 bases and J 7 bases; bases outside gene matches: 13. The CDR3 DNA follows: TGTGCCAGCAGCTCTACCGGGACAGGGGCCTACAATGAGCAGTACTTC. Encoded protein: CASSSTGTGAYNEQYF.

This clonotype was recorded a few times. The chain carries TRBV7-2 and TRBJ2-1; D possibly corresponds to TRBD2 (5 bases). V was pared by 5 bases and J by 6 bases, with 11 bases between. The germline V gene has CDR1 SGHTA and CDR2 FQGNSA. CDR3 length: 13 residues. The CDR3 protein is CASSPGVFNEQFF. In DNA form, the CDR3 reads TGTGCCAGCAGCCCCGGGGTGTTCAATGAGCAGTTCTTC.

This clonotype appeared once. In DNA form, the CDR3 reads TGTGCCAGCAGCGCGGGACTAGCGGGATTCGACGAGACCCAGTACTTC. Protein product: CASSAGLAGFDETQYF. V gene TRBV7-2 combines with J gene TRBJ2-5; TRBD2 matches 13 bases. J was trimmed by 5 bases and V by 5 bases; bases with no gene match: 8. The CDR3 covers 16 residues. Germline V gene lookup returns CDR1 SGHTA and CDR2 FQGNSA.

The rearrangement uses TRBV2 and TRBJ2-7, with 10 bases fitting TRBD2. The assigned J gene may be wrong: the sequence end matches TRBJ2-1 better. Germline CDR1 is SNHLY and CDR2 is FYNNEI. The CDR3 has 14 amino acids. The CDR3 region has the DNA TGTGCCAGCAGTCGGCTAGCGGGAGTCTGGGAGCAGTTCTTC. Protein sequence: CASSRLAGVWEQFF.

The sample holds a few counts of this clonotype. This chain connects TRBV7-2 to TRBJ2-5; no clear D. Trimming left V 5 bases short and J 9 bases short, with 22 bases between. The CDR3 extends over 15 amino acids. The V gene's germline CDR1 is SGHTA and CDR2 FQGNSA. CDR3: CASSREYNDNQPQYF. CDR3 nucleotide sequence: TGTGCCAGCAGCCGAGAATACAACGACAATCAGCCCCAGTACTTC.

There are many counts of this clonotype. V usage is TRBV6-2 or TRBV6-3 and J usage is TRBJ2-2, with TRBD2 matching over 11 bases. The length of the CDR3 is 14 residues. Germline lookup yields CDR1 MNHEY and CDR2 SVGEGT. V shed 5 bases and J 7 bases; nucleotides not matched to a gene: 3. The CDR3 nucleotides read TGTGCCAGCAGTGGACTAGCGGGTCACGGGGAGCTGTTTTTT. Its protein product is CASSGLAGHGELFF.

The chain has TRBV7-9 and TRBJ1-1; unclear D gene. This CDR3 has 13 residues. V lost 1 base and J lost 4, with 7 bases in between. CDR1 and CDR2 from the germline V gene are SEHNR and FQNEAQ (reference sequence). Here the CDR3 reads CASSLVSGTEAFF. CDR3 DNA: TGTGCCAGCAGCTTAGTTTCCGGCACTGAAGCTTTCTTT.

This clonotype was seen at least ten times. The chain carries TRBV12-3 or TRBV12-4 and TRBJ2-5, with D possibly being TRBD2 (7 bases). Trimming stripped 6 bases from V and 7 bases from J, with 15 bases between. This CDR3 is built from 13 residues. In nucleotides, the CDR3 is TGTGCCAGCAGAAGGGGGGGGAGGTCGACCCAGTACTTC. Translation: CASRRGGRSTQYF.

This clonotype was seen at least ten times. The gene calls are TRBV6-5 and TRBJ1-5; tentatively, D is TRBD1 (5 bases). This CDR3 contains 14 residues. Germline-derived CDR1 and CDR2 are MNHEY and SVGAGI. V was shortened by 10 bases and J by 4 bases, with 17 bases between the two germline ends. The chain's CDR3 is CATALTGFNQPQHF. The DNA of the CDR3 is TGTGCCACCGCTCTCACAGGCTTTAATCAGCCCCAGCATTTT.

This clonotype appeared many times. The CDR3 DNA reads as TGTGCCAGCACCACGGGACACTTGAACACTGAAGCTTTCTTT. Protein sequence: CASTTGHLNTEAFF. The chain combines TRBV12-3 or TRBV12-4 with TRBJ1-1; D is possibly TRBD1 (6 bases). Trimming stripped 7 bases from V and 0 bases from J, with 12 bases between. The CDR3 spans 14 residues.

The chain recombines TRBV18 with TRBJ1-1, with TRBD1 matching over 9 bases. The ends lost 2 bases at V and 4 bases at J; junction bases unmatched: 2. Per germline, CDR1 KGHSH and CDR2 LQKENI. The CDR3 has 14 residues. CDR3 sequence: CASSPDRGITEAFF. CDR3 coding DNA: TGTGCCAGCTCACCAGACAGGGGGATCACTGAAGCTTTCTTT.

V gene TRBV20-1 combines with J gene TRBJ1-6; TRBD1 aligns across 10 bases. V lost 6 bases, J lost 10 bases, and 6 bases stayed unmatched. CDR1 DFQATT and CDR2 SNEGSKA come from the germline V gene (reference sequence). This CDR3 region has 13 residues. The CDR3 sequence: CSAGGTGESPLHF. Written as DNA, the CDR3 is TGCAGTGCCGGGGGGACAGGGGAATCACCCCTCCACTTT.

This clonotype was seen a single time. The V and J genes are TRBV12-3 or TRBV12-4 and TRBJ1-1, with D possibly TRBD1 on 6 matching bases. The CDR3 has 12 amino acids. V dropped 0 bases and J dropped 10 bases, with 9 bases sitting between them. DNA of the CDR3: TGTGCCAGCAGTTTAGCCGGGGGCTTAGCTTTCTTT. This translates into CASSLAGGLAFF.

This clonotype was picked up many times. The gene calls are TRBV25-1 and TRBJ2-7; 9 nucleotides line up with TRBD1. Germline trimming cut 9 bases from V and 5 bases from J; bases unmatched to any gene: 8. The CDR3 extends over 13 amino acids. The germline V gene encodes CDR1 MGHDK and CDR2 SYGVNS. CDR3 DNA: TGTGCCAGTCGGGTCACAGGGGGCCACGAGCAGTACTTC. Residues: CASRVTGGHEQYF.

This clonotype was detected many times. The V and J genes are TRBV4-3 and TRBJ2-2; possible D gene TRBD2, 6 bases. CDR3 length equals 14 residues. With 4 bases removed from V and 6 bases from J, the gap between germline ends came to 12 bases. The germline gives CDR1 LGHNA, CDR2 YSLEER. The CDR3 DNA is TGCGCCAGCAGCCTTCTAGGAGGGTCCGGGGAGCTGTTTTTT. It encodes CASSLLGGSGELFF.